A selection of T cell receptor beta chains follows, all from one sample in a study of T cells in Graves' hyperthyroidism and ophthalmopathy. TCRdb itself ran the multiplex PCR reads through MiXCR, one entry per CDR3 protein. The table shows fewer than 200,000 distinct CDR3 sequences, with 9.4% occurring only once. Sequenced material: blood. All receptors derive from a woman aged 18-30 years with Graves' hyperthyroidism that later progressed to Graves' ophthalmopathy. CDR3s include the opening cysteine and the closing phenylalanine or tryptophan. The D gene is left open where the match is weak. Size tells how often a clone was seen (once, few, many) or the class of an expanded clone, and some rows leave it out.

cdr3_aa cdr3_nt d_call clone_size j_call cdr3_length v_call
CASSQPRRDNEQFF TGTGCCAGCAGCCAGCCCAGGCGGGACAATGAGCAGTTCTTC NA many TRBJ2-1 14 TRBV14
CATSEESTNEKLFF TGTGCCACCAGCGAAGAGTCAACTAATGAAAAACTGTTTTTT NA NA TRBJ1-4 14 TRBV15
CASGLLSGLAGGLTGELFF TGTGCCAGCGGCTTACTCTCGGGACTAGCGGGGGGGCTTACCGGGGAGCTGTTTTTT TRBD2 once TRBJ2-2 19 TRBV11-3
CATSDGNRGRSKGGYTF TGTGCCACCAGTGATGGGAACCGTGGAAGGAGTAAGGGTGGCTACACCTTC NA many TRBJ1-2 17 TRBV24-1
CASSRDGQGSSYEQYF TGCGCCAGCAGCCGGGATGGGCAGGGGAGCTCCTACGAGCAGTACTTC NA few TRBJ2-7 16 TRBV5-1
CASSLRTGGAFYEQYF TGTGCCAGCAGCCTTAGAACAGGGGGAGCCTTCTACGAGCAGTACTTC TRBD1 few TRBJ2-7 16 TRBV4-2
CASSLSPPRVVDNSPLHF TGTGCCAGCAGTTTATCTCCCCCTCGGGTCGTCGATAATTCACCCCTCCACTTT NA NA TRBJ1-6 18 TRBV27
CASSYSMGTGKNSNQPQHF TGTGCCAGCAGTTACTCGATGGGGACAGGGAAAAATAGCAATCAGCCCCAGCATTTT TRBD1 NA TRBJ1-5 19 TRBV6-2/TRBV6-3
CATRVPEGYTF TGTGCCACCCGGGTCCCGGAGGGCTACACCTTC NA NA TRBJ1-2 11 TRBV6-1
CASSVARTLLFAGELFF TGTGCCAGCAGCGTAGCAAGAACCCTGCTCTTCGCCGGGGAGCTGTTTTTT NA NA TRBJ2-2 17 TRBV9
CAWSVGRDNEQYF TGTGCCTGGAGTGTAGGGAGGGACAACGAGCAGTACTTC NA many TRBJ2-7 13 TRBV30
CASSIRPGTGYSGNAIYF TGTGCCAGCAGCATACGTCCCGGGACAGGATACTCTGGAAACGCCATATATTTT TRBD1 NA TRBJ1-3 18 TRBV13
CASSVVAVDTEAFF TGTGCCAGCAGCGTAGTAGCGGTAGACACTGAAGCTTTCTTT NA many TRBJ1-1 14 TRBV9
CASSLTSDSGANVLTF TGTGCCAGCAGCTTAACATCAGACTCTGGGGCCAACGTCCTGACTTTC NA NA TRBJ2-6 16 TRBV7-3
CASTSSRISYNEQFF TGTGCCAGTACTTCTTCACGGATTTCCTACAATGAGCAGTTCTTC NA few TRBJ2-1 15 TRBV19
CASSQEGTGSYNEQFF TGTGCCAGCAGCCAAGAGGGGACAGGGTCTTACAATGAGCAGTTCTTC TRBD1 many TRBJ2-1 16 TRBV3-1
CASSYFRLAGTGELFF TGTGCCAGCAGTTACTTCCGACTAGCGGGCACCGGGGAGCTGTTTTTT TRBD2 many TRBJ2-2 16 TRBV6-5
CASSYSPPRGVYNEQFF TGTGCCAGCAGTTACTCCCCACCAAGGGGTGTGTACAATGAGCAGTTCTTC NA many TRBJ2-1 17 TRBV6-2/TRBV6-3
CASSPRRTGYNDSPLHF TGTGCCAGCAGCCCACGAAGGACAGGGTATAATGATTCACCCCTCCACTTT TRBD1 many TRBJ1-6 17 TRBV7-2
CSARGPAWDTQYF TGCAGTGCTAGAGGCCCCGCTTGGGATACGCAGTATTTT NA NA TRBJ2-3 13 TRBV20-1
CASSPSPARETQYF TGTGCCAGCAGCCCCAGCCCGGCCCGAGAGACCCAGTACTTC NA many TRBJ2-5 14 TRBV14
CSARGERRGGVTEAFF TGCAGTGCTAGAGGCGAACGTAGGGGAGGGGTTACTGAAGCTTTCTTT NA many TRBJ1-1 16 TRBV20-1
CASSGQQGSGELFF TGTGCCAGCAGTGGTCAACAGGGATCCGGGGAGCTGTTTTTT NA many TRBJ2-2 14 TRBV6-1
CSAWGRDDTEAFF TGCAGTGCTTGGGGGAGGGATGACACTGAAGCTTTCTTT NA many TRBJ1-1 13 TRBV20-1
CASSFVSTDTQYF TGTGCCAGCAGTTTCGTTAGCACAGATACGCAGTATTTT NA many TRBJ2-3 13 TRBV12-3/TRBV12-4